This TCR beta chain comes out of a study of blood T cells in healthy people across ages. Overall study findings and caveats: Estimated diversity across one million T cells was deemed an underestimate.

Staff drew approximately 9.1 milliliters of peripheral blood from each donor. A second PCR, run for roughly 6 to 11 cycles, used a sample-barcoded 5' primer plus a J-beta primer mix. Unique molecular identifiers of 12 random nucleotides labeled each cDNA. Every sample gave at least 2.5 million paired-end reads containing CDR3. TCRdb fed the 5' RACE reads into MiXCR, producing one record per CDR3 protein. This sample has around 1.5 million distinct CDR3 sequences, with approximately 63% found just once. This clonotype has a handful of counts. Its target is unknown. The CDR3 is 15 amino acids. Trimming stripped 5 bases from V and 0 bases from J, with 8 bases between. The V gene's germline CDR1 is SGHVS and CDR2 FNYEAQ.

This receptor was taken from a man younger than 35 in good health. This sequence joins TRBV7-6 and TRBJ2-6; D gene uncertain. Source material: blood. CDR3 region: CASSPTPSGANVLTF. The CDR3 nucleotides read TGTGCCAGCAGCCCCACTCCCTCTGGGGCCAACGTCCTGACTTTC.